The 8 T cell receptor beta chains below come from one sample, sequenced in a study of T cell repertoires in cytomegalovirus infection (dated by TCRdb to 2018 to 2020). The instrument given in TCRdb is Illumina HiSeq 1500. TCRdb passed the public sequencing reads through fastp at Q25 and MiXCR, retaining productive beta sequences. Under each unique CDR3 protein, matching rows form one entry showing the most common genes and DNA. The sample includes some 940,000 distinct CDR3 sequences, with around 32% observed a single time. The biggest ten clones account for 11% to 15% of the sample. No antigen has been assigned to these receptors. This specimen's treatment or condition label, interpreted: in vitro stimulation with specific CMV peptide epitopes to enrich CMV-specific T cells. Here the sequenced sample was cultured CD8+ T cells from PBMCs, taken from culture after CMV antigen stimulation. The receptors shown here come from a human donor in good health (CMV status not recorded). Some clones in this sample may be carry-over from other donors' samples.

The rearrangement uses TRBV27 and TRBJ2-7; TRBD1 agrees at 10 bases. The V gene end was trimmed by 4 bases and the J gene end by 0 bases; junction bases not matched to a gene: 6. The germline CDR1 and CDR2 sequences are MNHEY and SMNVEV (reference sequence). The CDR3 is 16 residues long. The CDR3 DNA is TGTGCCAGCAGTTCATACCGGACAGGGGGCTCCTACGAGCAGTACTTC. As protein: CASSSYRTGGSYEQYF.

The chain couples TRBV29-1 to TRBJ1-2; 8 bases are shared with TRBD1. V was pared by 3 bases and J by 4 bases, with 7 bases of the junction left unmatched. This CDR3 is 14 amino acids long. Looked up from germline, CDR1 is SQVTM and CDR2 is ANQGSEA. CDR3 region: CSVDYRGRLYGYTF. As DNA, the CDR3 is TGCAGCGTTGACTACAGGGGGAGACTCTATGGCTACACCTTC.

This clonotype was seen a few times. The genes are TRBV19 and TRBJ2-2, with TRBD1 matching 9 bases. This CDR3 comprises 16 residues. The V gene's germline CDR1 is LNHDA and CDR2 SQIVND (reference sequence). Trimming took 6 bases from V and 5 from J; bases not matched to a gene: 10. CDR3 residues: CASRYLDRGGTGELFF. The CDR3 DNA reads TGTGCCAGTAGATACTTGGACAGGGGAGGAACCGGGGAGCTGTTTTTT.

This clonotype was seen a single time. The genes are TRBV6-6 and TRBJ2-7; D is uncertain. V gave up 0 bases and J gave up 6 bases, with 9 bases separating them. Germline lookup yields CDR1 MNHNY and CDR2 SVGAGI (reference sequence). The CDR3 contains 13 residues. The CDR3 sequence is CASSYSNGSEQYV. The CDR3, as DNA: TGTGCCAGCAGTTACTCGAACGGGTCCGAGCAGTACGTC.

The chain employs TRBV12-5 and TRBJ1-5, with D hard to call. Trimming removed 0 bases at V and 0 bases at J, with 24 bases between. CDR3 size: 21 residues. Germline loops: CDR1 LGHNT, CDR2 FRNRAP. For the CDR3, the DNA is TGTGCTAGTGGTTTGGTATACGTTAGTGGGGAAGGGTGGGGTAGCAATCAGCCCCAGCATTTT. It encodes CASGLVYVSGEGWGSNQPQHF.

There are a few counts of this clonotype. V usage is TRBV20-1 and J usage is TRBJ2-1; D is undetermined. V was cut by 3 bases and J by 0 bases, with 9 bases left in between. There are 14 residues in the CDR3. Germline V gene data show CDR1 as DFQATT and CDR2 as SNEGSKA (reference sequence). CDR3 amino acids: CSASNPGSYNEQFF. CDR3 bases: TGCAGTGCTAGTAACCCCGGCTCCTACAATGAGCAGTTCTTC.

Notes on this clonotype: The germline gene is not matched at one end of the junction; a read error may be the cause. V usage is TRBV27 and J usage is TRBJ2-3; D is unresolved. Germline loops: CDR1 MNHEY, CDR2 SMNVEV (reference sequence). CDR3 length equals 16 residues. CDR3 sequence reads: CANSLSSYYQTDTQYF. CDR3 nucleotides: TGTGCCAACAGTTTATCGAGTTACTACCAGACAGATACGCAGTATTTT.

The J gene is TRBJ2-1, the V gene TRBV7-2, with D uncertain. CDR3 length equals 13 residues. Trimming took 5 bases from V and 3 from J, leaving 8 bases between them. CDR1 is SGHTA, CDR2 FQGNSA, per germline. CDR3 protein: CASSRPDYNEQFF. In DNA, the CDR3 is TGTGCCAGCAGCCGACCCGACTACAATGAGCAGTTCTTC.